This is a list of T cell receptor beta chains from one sample in a study of CD8 T cells in ankylosing spondylitis. Via MiXCR, TCRdb re-called the 5' RACE reads, giving one row per CDR3 protein. Here the sample spans about 160,000 distinct CDR3 sequences, around a tenth being singletons. Sequencing input: blood, either unsorted or a sorted T cell fraction (not recorded which). These receptors were taken from a female donor with ankylosing spondylitis or in good health (not recorded which). CDR3s include the opening cysteine and the closing phenylalanine or tryptophan. A D gene is named only where the DNA matches it firmly. Not all rows give a size; the values are once, few, many and, for expanded clones, a class.

d_gene,j_gene,abundance,v_gene,CDR3nt,CDR3aa
.,TRBJ1-1,few,TRBV6-5,TGTGCCAGCAGTTTCCCCCCGGGGGAAAGAACTGAAGCTTTCTTT,CASSFPPGERTEAFF
.,TRBJ1-2,.,TRBV7-9,TGTGCCTGCAGTTCTCCTACGGGTCCCCTCGGGCTCTATGGCTACACCTTC,CACSSPTGPLGLYGYTF
TRBD2,TRBJ2-7,many,TRBV28,TGTGCCAGCAGTCTTACTAGCGCCTACGAGCAGTACTTC,CASSLTSAYEQYF
.,TRBJ2-2,few,TRBV30,TGTGCCTGGAGACCAGAGAGCGCGAACACCGGGGAGCTGTTTTTT,CAWRPESANTGELFF
.,TRBJ2-1,few,TRBV19,TGTGCCAGTAGTATTAAAGGGGGTCCCTACAATGAGCAGTTCTTC,CASSIKGGPYNEQFF
.,TRBJ1-2,many,TRBV4-3,TGCGCCAGCAGCCACGGGCCGGCCGACTATGGCTACACCTTC,CASSHGPADYGYTF
.,TRBJ2-1,.,TRBV28,TGTGCCAGCAGTTTCAGGGGAGGTATTCATGAGCAGTTCTTC,CASSFRGGIHEQFF
.,TRBJ2-2,.,TRBV4-3,TGCGCCAGCAGCCAAGATACGCCGACAGCGAACACCGGGGAGCTGTTTTTT,CASSQDTPTANTGELFF
TRBD2,TRBJ2-7,.,TRBV4-1,TGCGCCAGCAGCCAAGGGGGGTTCGGGAGGGAGCAGTACTTC,CASSQGGFGREQYF
.,TRBJ2-7,many,TRBV28,TGTGCCAGCAGTTCCGCCTACGAGCAGTACTTC,CASSSAYEQYF
TRBD2,TRBJ2-7,.,TRBV12-3/TRBV12-4,TGTGCCAGCAGTTCCTCGACTAGCGGGGCGTCCTACGAGCAGTACTTC,CASSSSTSGASYEQYF
.,TRBJ2-1,few,TRBV11-1,TGTGCCAGCACCCCCCAGTATGTAGAGGTTGAGTCCTACAATGAGCAGTTCTTC,CASTPQYVEVESYNEQFF
.,TRBJ2-7,few,TRBV7-6,TGTGCCAGCAGCTTAGATGCCGGGGGTGGGACCCCGCAGTACTTC,CASSLDAGGGTPQYF
TRBD1,TRBJ2-3,.,TRBV5-1,TGCGCCAGCAGTCTCGGACAGGGGGCGGGAGATACGCAGTATTTT,CASSLGQGAGDTQYF
.,TRBJ2-3,few,TRBV7-9,TGTGCCAGCACTCAGGGATTGAATCTGGATACGCAGTATTTT,CASTQGLNLDTQYF
TRBD2,TRBJ2-7,few,TRBV6-1,TGTGCCAGCAGTGATAGCCCCCGACTACTAGCGGGACTATACGAGCAGTACTTC,CASSDSPRLLAGLYEQYF
TRBD2,TRBJ2-5,few,TRBV28,TGTGCCAGCAGTCCCGTACTAGCGCCACAAGAGACCCAGTACTTC,CASSPVLAPQETQYF
.,TRBJ2-7,few,TRBV6-5,TGTGCCAGCAGTTACGGGACCGGGGTGTACTTC,CASSYGTGVYF
.,TRBJ2-7,many,TRBV7-9,TGTGCCAGCAGCTTAGCGGGCCAGGGGCACTCCTACGAGCAGTACTTC,CASSLAGQGHSYEQYF
.,TRBJ2-5,few,TRBV19,TGTGCCACCGGACATCCGGACCAGTACTTC,CATGHPDQYF
.,TRBJ2-5,.,TRBV27,TGTGCCAGCAGTTTATCCGTCCAGGTGGAGACCCAGTACTTC,CASSLSVQVETQYF
TRBD1,TRBJ2-1,.,TRBV29-1,TGCAGCGTTGAAGAAATCGGGACAGGGAGCGGTGAGCAGTTCTTC,CSVEEIGTGSGEQFF
TRBD2,TRBJ2-7,few,TRBV5-1,TGCGCCAGCAGCATGAGGACCGGGACTAGCGGCTACGAGCAGTACTTC,CASSMRTGTSGYEQYF
TRBD1,TRBJ1-6,.,TRBV9,TGTGCCAGCAGCGTCGGAGGAGGGGGCAGTAATTCACCCCTCCACTTT,CASSVGGGGSNSPLHF
TRBD1,TRBJ1-1,.,TRBV7-9,TGTGCCAGCACCGGACAGGGAAGGACTGAAGCTTTCTTT,CASTGQGRTEAFF
TRBD2,TRBJ2-3,few,TRBV7-9,TGTGCCAGCAGCCCAAGCGGGAGGGGAGATACGCAGTATTTT,CASSPSGRGDTQYF
.,TRBJ2-1,many,TRBV27,TGTGCCAGCAGTTCCCCCCCCGGGGCCCTCAATGAGCAGTTCTTC,CASSSPPGALNEQFF
TRBD1,TRBJ1-2,few,TRBV5-5,TGTGCCAGCTGGGACAGACTCTTCTATGGCTACACCTTC,CASWDRLFYGYTF
.,TRBJ2-7,few,TRBV4-1,TGCGCCAGCAGCCAAGTTTACGGGAGCGACTCCTACGAGCAGTACTTC,CASSQVYGSDSYEQYF
.,TRBJ2-2,.,TRBV7-8,TGTGCCAGCAGCTTAGCCGCAGGCACCGGGGAGCTGTTTTTT,CASSLAAGTGELFF
TRBD1,TRBJ2-2,.,TRBV24-1,TGTGCCACAGAGGACAGGGGCACCGGGGAGCTGTTTTTT,CATEDRGTGELFF
TRBD1,TRBJ1-3,.,TRBV9,TGTGCCAGCAGCGTAGGAAGGACAGGGAGCTCTGGAAACACCATATATTTT,CASSVGRTGSSGNTIYF
.,TRBJ1-1,many,TRBV9,TGTGCCAGCAGCGTAGTACGAGGGTACACTGAAGCTTTCTTT,CASSVVRGYTEAFF